Below are 19 T cell receptor beta chains sequenced from a single sample in a study of T cell responses to AZD1222 COVID-19 vaccine. Libraries were prepared by immunoSEQ multiplex PCR; TCRdb keeps only in-frame clonotypes and omits some of them. The table includes 150,000 to 200,000 clones, approximately 90% detected once. The sequences come from peripheral blood, collected on day 0 of AZD1222 vaccination. These receptors all stem from an adult in good health.

The chain links TRBV9 to TRBJ1-2, with 7 bases matching TRBD1. This CDR3 contains 12 residues. The V gene end was trimmed by 6 bases and the J gene end by 8 bases; junction bases not matched to a gene: 7. Per the germline V gene, CDR1 is SGDLS and CDR2 is YYNGEE. The CDR3 coding sequence is TGTGCCAGCAACAGGGGTTCGGGGGGCTACACCTTC. Residues: CASNRGSGGYTF.

This clone was detected once. This sequence joins TRBV6-5 and TRBJ2-6, with TRBD2 as a possible D gene (6 bases). CDR1 MNHEY and CDR2 SVGAGI come from the germline V gene. The CDR3 loop spans 15 amino acids. The V end lost 7 bases, the J end lost 2 bases, and 12 bases lay between the germline ends. The CDR3 protein is CASNAGTPGANVLTF. For the CDR3, the DNA is TGTGCCAGCAACGCAGGGACTCCTGGGGCCAACGTCCTGACTTTC.

The sample holds one count of this clone. The rearrangement joins TRBV30 to TRBJ2-5; D is possibly TRBD2 (6 bases). Germline V CDR1 and CDR2: GTSNPN, SVGIG (reference sequence). V was clipped by 0 bases and J by 2 bases, with 7 bases between them. The CDR3 extends over 13 amino acids. CDR3 in DNA: TGTGCCTGGAGTGTGGGGGGACAAGAGACCCAGTACTTC. Amino acid sequence: CAWSVGGQETQYF.

This clone came up once. V usage is TRBV6-6 and J usage is TRBJ1-5, with TRBD1 identical over 7 bases. From germline, CDR1 is MNHNY and CDR2 SVGAGI (reference sequence). V was clipped by 6 bases and J by 5 bases; unmatched bases: 4. The CDR3 sequence is 13 residues long. The CDR3: CASSRGSDQPQHF. CDR3 sequence (DNA): TGTGCCAGCAGCAGGGGGTCGGATCAGCCCCAGCATTTT.

The rearrangement uses TRBV9 and TRBJ2-7; 7 nucleotides align to TRBD1. Germline V gene lookup returns CDR1 SGDLS and CDR2 YYNGEE. The trim removed 0 bases at V and 0 bases at J, leaving 3 bases unmatched. This CDR3 region has 15 residues. In nucleotides, the CDR3 is TGTGCCAGCAGCGTAGAGGGACAGAGCTCCTACGAGCAGTACTTC. Its translation is CASSVEGQSSYEQYF.

This clone was recorded only once. The chain combines TRBV6-2 or TRBV6-3 with TRBJ2-7; D remains unclear. This CDR3 spans 13 amino acids. With 4 bases removed from V and 3 bases from J, the gap between germline ends came to 10 bases. Germline loops: CDR1 MNHEY, CDR2 SVGEGT. CDR3 sequence (DNA): TGTGCCAGCAGTTTGGACGAGAACTACGAGCAGTACTTC. Translated, it gives CASSLDENYEQYF.

The V call is TRBV5-6, the J call TRBJ1-4; maybe TRBD1 (6 bases). The V end lost 6 bases, the J end lost 5 bases, and 17 bases lay between the germline ends. The CDR3 length is 15 residues. Germline V gene lookup returns CDR1 SGHDT and CDR2 YYEEEE. The chain's CDR3 is CASTRGGGLNEKLFF. The CDR3 nucleotides read TGTGCCAGCACCCGAGGAGGGGGGTTGAATGAAAAACTGTTTTTT.

The gene calls are TRBV19 and TRBJ2-5; 7 nucleotides align to TRBD1. V shed 6 bases, J shed 2 bases, and the junction held 3 bases outside the gene matches. This CDR3 comprises 13 residues. Germline V lookup: CDR1 LNHDA, CDR2 SQIVND (reference sequence). CDR3 protein: CASRGTAQETQYF. CDR3 DNA sequence: TGTGCCAGTAGGGGGACAGCACAAGAGACCCAGTACTTC.

On this clone: The same CDR3 also results from other DNA sequences found in this sample. The chain has TRBV27 and TRBJ2-3; D is unresolved. Germline loops: CDR1 MNHEY, CDR2 SMNVEV (reference sequence). The CDR3 has 14 residues. Trimming pared 1 base from V and 1 base from J, leaving 6 bases between. Written as DNA, the CDR3 is TGTGCCAGCAGTTTATTGCAAGGCACAGATACGCAGTATTTT. Protein: CASSLLQGTDTQYF.

In the case of this clone: The junction departs from the called germline gene at one end, perhaps through a read error. This chain links TRBV5-1 with TRBJ2-3; unclear D gene. CDR1 is SGHRS and CDR2 is YFSETQ in the germline V gene. The CDR3 has 14 amino acids. CDR3 amino acids: CASTLGRSTDTQYF. CDR3 nucleotide sequence: TGCGCCAGCACCTTGGGCAGGAGCACAGATACGCAGTATTTT.

This clone was counted only a few times. Here the CDR3 reads CASSTGTGDTQYF. CDR3 nucleotide sequence: TGTGCCAGCAGCACCGGGACAGGAGATACGCAGTATTTT. The chain employs TRBV12-3 or TRBV12-4 and TRBJ2-3, with 8 bases aligning to TRBD1. With V trimmed by 6 bases and J by 5 bases, 4 bases remained unmatched. This CDR3 spans 13 amino acids.

The V and J genes are TRBV12-5 and TRBJ2-1; 9 bases fit TRBD1. The germline V gene encodes CDR1 LGHNT and CDR2 FRNRAP. V gave up 4 bases and J gave up 5 bases; unmatched junction bases: 6. The CDR3 consists of 15 residues. DNA for the CDR3: TGTGCTAGTGGTTCACGAGGGACAGGGAACAATGAGCAGTTCTTC. This gives the protein CASGSRGTGNNEQFF. Based on the CDR3 plus reference TRBV12-5 and TRBJ2-1, the full variable domain is DARVTQTPRHKVTEMGQEVTMRCQPILGHNTVFWYRQTMMQGLELLAYFRNRAPLDDSGMPKDRFSAEMPDATLATLKIQPSEPRDSAVYFCASGSRGTGNNEQFFGPGTRLTVL.

The chain recombines TRBV12-5 with TRBJ2-2; weak D call: TRBD1 (5 bases). Germline CDR1 is LGHNT and CDR2 is FRNRAP. The V gene lost 3 bases and the J gene lost 4 bases, with 12 bases spanning the gap. This CDR3 contains 15 residues. CDR3 sequence: CASGLGAPATGELFF. Written as DNA, the CDR3 is TGTGCTAGTGGTTTAGGGGCCCCGGCCACCGGGGAGCTGTTTTTT.

The chain is built from TRBV5-6 and TRBJ2-5; D possibly corresponds to TRBD1 (5 bases). There are 14 residues in the CDR3. Trimming removed 2 bases from V and 4 bases from J, with 12 bases in between. The germline CDR1 and CDR2 sequences are SGHDT and YYEEEE. In DNA form, the CDR3 reads TGTGCCAGCAGCTTAGTGGGCAGGGCAGAGACCCAGTACTTC. Translation: CASSLVGRAETQYF.

This clone was observed a single time. The V and J genes are TRBV11-1 and TRBJ2-2, with 7 bases matching TRBD2. Germline CDR1 reads SGHAT; CDR2 reads FQDESV (reference sequence). The CDR3 is 14 amino acids. Trimming at V came to 5 bases and at J to 4 bases, leaving 4 bases not matched to a gene. CDR3 region: CASSLSGGTGELFF. The DNA of the CDR3 is TGTGCCAGCAGCCTTTCGGGGGGCACCGGGGAGCTGTTTTTT.

V and J are TRBV18 and TRBJ2-7; D is unresolved. The CDR3 is 12 residues long. Germline-derived CDR1 and CDR2 are KGHSH and LQKENI. V lost 3 bases, J lost 1 base, and 4 bases lay in between. The CDR3 here is CASSPRSYEQYF. Here the CDR3 DNA reads TGTGCCAGCTCACCGCGGTCCTACGAGCAGTACTTC.

The rearrangement links TRBV18 to TRBJ2-1, with 10 bases lining up with TRBD2. The germline gives CDR1 KGHSH, CDR2 LQKENI. The CDR3 loop spans 15 amino acids. V was clipped by 2 bases and J by 7 bases; unmatched bases: 5. The CDR3 DNA is TGTGCCAGCTCACCAGCTAGCGGGGGCTCAAATGAGCAGTTCTTC. It translates to CASSPASGGSNEQFF.

The chain recombines TRBV11-2 with TRBJ2-7; D tentatively reads TRBD1 or TRBD2 (5 bases each). Germline lookup yields CDR1 SGHAT and CDR2 FQNNGV. The CDR3 has 14 amino acids. The ends were cut back, 1 base at V and 5 bases at J, with 12 bases in the middle. The CDR3 region has the DNA TGTGCCAGCAGCTTAGGGGGACGGTTCAACGAGCAGTACTTC. Encoded protein: CASSLGGRFNEQYF.

The rearrangement links TRBV5-4 to TRBJ2-7, with TRBD2 matching over 8 bases. The CDR3 extends over 18 amino acids. Unmatched junction bases numbered 16, after V lost 4 bases and J lost 1 base. Germline V gene data show CDR1 as SGHNT and CDR2 as YYREEE (reference sequence). The CDR3 loop reads CASSRRKVAGSGSYEQYF. The CDR3 bases are TGTGCCAGCAGCCGCCGGAAGGTAGCGGGGTCGGGTTCCTACGAGCAGTACTTC.